This section outlines one TCR beta chain sequence together with its context. V shed 1 base and J 5 bases; nucleotides not matched to a gene: 5. Germline V gene data show CDR1 as SGHAT and CDR2 as FQNNGV. The CDR3 spans 15 residues. The record originates from a study of technical replicates of blood from several donors. Assay used: immunoSEQ multiplex PCR; TCRdb lists only in-frame clones, some missing. The repertoire includes tens of thousands of clones, over 95% of them detected once, and 0.37% sits in the top ten. This chain uses TRBV11-2 with TRBJ2-7, with 10 bases aligning to TRBD2. This TCR derives from a human donor in good health. The sample taken for sequencing was T cells isolated from PBMCs. The CDR3 bases are TGTGCCAGCAGCTTAGTCTTAGCGGGAGGCCACGAGCAGTACTTC. This sequence encodes CASSLVLAGGHEQYF.